This TCR beta chain was identified during a study of cytomegalovirus exposure and HLA in healthy donors. Study results and limitations: A previous analysis found most TCR beta V segments productive roughly 87% or roughly 30% of the time.

In its sample, this clone was seen a few times. Its matching antigen is unknown. A multiplex PCR was run with 60 Vbeta primers and 13 Jbeta primers. Per the study methods: In a later analysis, some 80 million unique TCR beta chains included roughly 11 million shared by two or more donors. The data were produced by immunoSEQ multiplex PCR, yet TCRdb's version contains in-frame clones alone and is incomplete. V, J and clone size are taken as reported in that table, and D and trimming were inferred from the DNA itself. Among about 150,000 clones listed, around four fifths were seen once. V was shortened by 0 bases and J by 4 bases, with 12 bases between the two germline ends. The CDR3 runs to 15 residues. The germline CDR1 and CDR2 sequences are MGHRA and YSYEKL.

The sequence was obtained from a woman in her fifties or sixties in good health and CMV-seropositive. Sequenced material: PBMCs. V usage is TRBV4-1 and J usage is TRBJ1-1; no clear D. The CDR3 DNA reads as TGCGCCAGCAGCCAAGAAATCGAGGTAGGCACTGAAGCTTTCTTT. Amino acids: CASSQEIEVGTEAFF.